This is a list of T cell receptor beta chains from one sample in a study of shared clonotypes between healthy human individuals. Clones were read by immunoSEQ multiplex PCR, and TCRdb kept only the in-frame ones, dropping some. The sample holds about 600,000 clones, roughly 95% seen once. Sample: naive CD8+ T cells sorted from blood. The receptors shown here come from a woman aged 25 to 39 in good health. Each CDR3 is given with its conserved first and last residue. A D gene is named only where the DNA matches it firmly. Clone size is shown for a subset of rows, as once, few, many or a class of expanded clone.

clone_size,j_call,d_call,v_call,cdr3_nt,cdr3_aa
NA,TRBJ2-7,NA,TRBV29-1,TGCAGCGTTAGCCCAGGAAGGCGCGAGCAGTACTTC,CSVSPGRREQYF
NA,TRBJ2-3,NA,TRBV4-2,TGTGCCAGCAGCCAAGATCAGGTGCGCGACGATACGCAGTATTTT,CASSQDQVRDDTQYF
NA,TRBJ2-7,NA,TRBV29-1,TGCAGCGTTGAATCCGCGACGAATGCCGCCTACGAGCAGTACTTC,CSVESATNAAYEQYF
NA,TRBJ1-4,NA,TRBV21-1,TGTGCCAGCGGTATACGCCAGGGTGCAACTAATGAAAAACTGTTTTTT,CASGIRQGATNEKLFF
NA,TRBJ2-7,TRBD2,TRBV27,TGTGCCAGCAGTCCGTCTAGCGGGAGCACCTCCTACGAGCAGTACTTC,CASSPSSGSTSYEQYF
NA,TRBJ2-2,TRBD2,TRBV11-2,TGTGCCAGCAGCCTAGCGGGAGCGGCCGGGGAGCTGTTTTTT,CASSLAGAAGELFF
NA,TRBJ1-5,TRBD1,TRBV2,TGTGCCAGCAGTCCGGACAGGGGGTTATTGAGTCAGCCCCAGCATTTT,CASSPDRGLLSQPQHF
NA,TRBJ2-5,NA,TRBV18,TGTGCCAGCTCACCACCGTGGGAGGGGGAAGAGACCCAGTACTTC,CASSPPWEGEETQYF
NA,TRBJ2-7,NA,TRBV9,TGTGCCAGCAGCCCCCTCAGGACGAGCTACGAGCAGTACTTC,CASSPLRTSYEQYF
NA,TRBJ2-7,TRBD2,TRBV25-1,TGTGCCAGCAGTGATCTAGCGGGAGGGTACGAGCAGTACTTC,CASSDLAGGYEQYF
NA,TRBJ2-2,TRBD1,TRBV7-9,TGTGCCAGCAGCCACCCGGACAGGGGAAGTGTACGGAACGCCGGGGAGCTGTTTTTT,CASSHPDRGSVRNAGELFF
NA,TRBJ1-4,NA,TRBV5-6,TGTGCCAGCAGCCCGTGGGGGGAGGAGGAAAAACTGTTTTTT,CASSPWGEEEKLFF
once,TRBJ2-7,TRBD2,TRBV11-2,TGTGCCAGCAGCTTCTTAATAGCGGGACCTTACTACGAGCAGTACTTC,CASSFLIAGPYYEQYF
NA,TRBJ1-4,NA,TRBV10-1,TGCGCCAGCAGTGAGGAGACAAAGACAACTAATGAAAAACTGTTTTTT,CASSEETKTTNEKLFF
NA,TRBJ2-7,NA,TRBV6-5,TGTGCCAGCAGTTACTCATCGGACATTTACTCCTACGAGCAGTACTTC,CASSYSSDIYSYEQYF
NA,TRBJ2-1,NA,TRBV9,TGTGCCAGCACGGATAGCGGAGGGGATCTGAATGAGCAGTTCTTC,CASTDSGGDLNEQFF
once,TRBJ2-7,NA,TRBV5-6,TGTGCCAGCAGCCGGGACGGCTATACCTACGAGCAGTACTTC,CASSRDGYTYEQYF
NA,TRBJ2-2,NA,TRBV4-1,TGCGCCAGCAGCCAAGGGTTTGGGCATGGGGAGCTGTTTTTT,CASSQGFGHGELFF
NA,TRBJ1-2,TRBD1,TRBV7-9,TGTGCCAGCAGCTTAGCGAAGGGACAGGGGGCGGACTATGGCTACACCTTC,CASSLAKGQGADYGYTF
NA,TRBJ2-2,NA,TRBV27,TGTGCCAGCAGTTTATGGGGTTCCGGGGAGCTGTTTTTT,CASSLWGSGELFF
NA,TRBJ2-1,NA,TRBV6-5,TGTGCCAGCAGTTATACGGGAAATGAGCAGTTCTTC,CASSYTGNEQFF
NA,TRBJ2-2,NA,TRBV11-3,TGTGCCAGCAGCTTGATGGGAGCGGCTGCCGGGGAGCTGTTTTTT,CASSLMGAAAGELFF